The rows below give T cell receptor beta chains drawn from one sample of a study of T cell responses to AZD1222 COVID-19 vaccine. Produced via immunoSEQ multiplex PCR; TCRdb's table is partial and in-frame only. The sample lists roughly 110,000 clones, 65% to 85% seen once, with approximately 10% in the top ten. Sequenced material: peripheral blood, taken on day 0 of AZD1222 vaccination. All receptors derive from an adult in good health. CDR3s include the opening cysteine and the closing phenylalanine or tryptophan. The D gene is left open where the match is weak. Size values are once, few and many counts, or a class for expanded clones, and some rows have none.

v_call: TRBV19; d_call: TRBD1; j_call: TRBJ2-7; clone_size: -; cdr3_aa: CASSRTGGTYEQYF; cdr3_nt: TGTGCCAGTAGTAGGACAGGGGGGACCTACGAGCAGTACTTC
v_call: TRBV11-2; d_call: TRBD1; j_call: TRBJ2-7; clone_size: -; cdr3_aa: CASSPLGQGAAYEQYF; cdr3_nt: TGTGCCAGCAGCCCACTGGGACAGGGGGCGGCCTACGAGCAGTACTTC
v_call: TRBV30; d_call: -; j_call: TRBJ2-2; clone_size: -; cdr3_aa: CAWSLGELFF; cdr3_nt: TGTGCCTGGAGTCTGGGGGAGCTGTTTTTT
v_call: TRBV19; d_call: -; j_call: TRBJ2-7; clone_size: -; cdr3_aa: CASSFGQSSYEQYF; cdr3_nt: TGTGCCAGTAGTTTTGGTCAGTCCTCCTACGAGCAGTACTTC
v_call: TRBV3-1/TRBV3-2; d_call: -; j_call: TRBJ1-2; clone_size: -; cdr3_aa: CASSPTSTRNYGYTF; cdr3_nt: TGTGCCAGCAGCCCGACTTCGACCAGAAACTATGGCTACACCTTC
v_call: TRBV25-1; d_call: -; j_call: TRBJ2-1; clone_size: once; cdr3_aa: CASSEYEGSSYNEQFF; cdr3_nt: TGTGCCAGCAGTGAATACGAAGGATCTTCCTACAATGAGCAGTTCTTC
v_call: TRBV19; d_call: -; j_call: TRBJ1-5; clone_size: -; cdr3_aa: CASSIQNQPQHF; cdr3_nt: TGTGCCAGTAGTATCCAGAATCAGCCCCAGCATTTT
v_call: TRBV5-1; d_call: -; j_call: TRBJ1-4; clone_size: -; cdr3_aa: CASSRQLGRTNKDEKLFF; cdr3_nt: TGCGCCAGCAGCCGACAATTGGGCAGAACCAACAAGGATGAAAAACTGTTTTTT
v_call: TRBV6-5; d_call: -; j_call: TRBJ1-2; clone_size: -; cdr3_aa: CASSYSGGLYGYTF; cdr3_nt: TGTGCCAGCAGTTATTCGGGGGGCCTCTATGGCTACACCTTC
v_call: TRBV27; d_call: -; j_call: TRBJ2-7; clone_size: -; cdr3_aa: CASSLGQGRSFYEQYF; cdr3_nt: TGTGCCAGCAGTTTGGGGCAGGGAAGATCCTTTTACGAGCAGTACTTC
v_call: TRBV6-5; d_call: TRBD1; j_call: TRBJ1-5; clone_size: -; cdr3_aa: CASSQRQGNQPQHF; cdr3_nt: TGTGCCAGCAGCCAAAGACAGGGTAATCAGCCCCAGCATTTT
v_call: TRBV6-1; d_call: -; j_call: TRBJ2-5; clone_size: -; cdr3_aa: CASRTHPPGQETQYF; cdr3_nt: TGTGCCAGCAGAACGCACCCCCCCGGTCAAGAGACCCAGTACTTC
v_call: TRBV3-1/TRBV3-2; d_call: -; j_call: TRBJ1-2; clone_size: -; cdr3_aa: CASSQQRTARLVGYTF; cdr3_nt: TGTGCCAGCAGCCAACAACGGACGGCTAGGTTGGTCGGCTACACCTTC
v_call: TRBV28; d_call: -; j_call: TRBJ1-3; clone_size: -; cdr3_aa: CASSQTVIGNTIYF; cdr3_nt: TGTGCCAGCAGTCAGACAGTGATTGGAAACACCATATATTTT
v_call: TRBV6-1; d_call: TRBD2; j_call: TRBJ2-3; clone_size: -; cdr3_aa: CASSEGTLAGGRDTQYF; cdr3_nt: TGTGCCAGCAGTGAAGGGACCCTAGCGGGAGGAAGGGATACGCAGTATTTT
v_call: TRBV11-2; d_call: -; j_call: TRBJ2-7; clone_size: -; cdr3_aa: CASSLVGGLSSYEQYF; cdr3_nt: TGTGCCAGCAGCTTAGTAGGGGGTTTGAGCTCCTACGAGCAGTACTTC
v_call: TRBV2; d_call: -; j_call: TRBJ1-4; clone_size: -; cdr3_aa: CASSLDWGARSEKLFF; cdr3_nt: TGTGCCAGCAGTCTCGACTGGGGGGCCCGGTCGGAAAAACTGTTTTTT
v_call: TRBV6-5; d_call: TRBD2; j_call: TRBJ2-3; clone_size: few; cdr3_aa: CASRHVAGGTDTQYF; cdr3_nt: TGTGCCAGCAGGCACGTAGCGGGGGGGACAGATACGCAGTATTTT
v_call: TRBV7-9; d_call: -; j_call: TRBJ2-5; clone_size: -; cdr3_aa: CASSLRGGETQYF; cdr3_nt: TGTGCCAGCAGCTTACGAGGGGGGGAGACCCAGTACTTC
v_call: TRBV7-2; d_call: -; j_call: TRBJ2-5; clone_size: -; cdr3_aa: CASSYRAVAEETQYF; cdr3_nt: TGTGCCAGCAGCTATAGGGCGGTAGCGGAAGAGACCCAGTACTTC
v_call: TRBV3-1/TRBV3-2; d_call: TRBD1; j_call: TRBJ2-7; clone_size: -; cdr3_aa: CASSQEVYRTGVKYEQYF; cdr3_nt: TGTGCCAGCAGCCAAGAAGTTTACCGGACAGGGGTGAAATACGAGCAGTACTTC
v_call: TRBV5-1; d_call: -; j_call: TRBJ1-1; clone_size: -; cdr3_aa: CASSITMNTEAFF; cdr3_nt: TGCGCCAGCAGCATCACCATGAACACTGAAGCTTTCTTT
v_call: TRBV6-5; d_call: -; j_call: TRBJ2-1; clone_size: -; cdr3_aa: CASRVAESSYNEQFF; cdr3_nt: TGTGCCAGCAGAGTAGCGGAGAGCTCCTACAATGAGCAGTTCTTC
v_call: TRBV2; d_call: -; j_call: TRBJ1-2; clone_size: -; cdr3_aa: CASSYSYGYTF; cdr3_nt: TGTGCCAGCAGCTACAGTTATGGCTACACCTTC
v_call: TRBV29-1; d_call: -; j_call: TRBJ1-5; clone_size: once; cdr3_aa: CSVTKGPGNQPQHF; cdr3_nt: TGCAGCGTGACAAAGGGGCCGGGCAATCAGCCCCAGCATTTT
v_call: TRBV18; d_call: -; j_call: TRBJ2-5; clone_size: -; cdr3_aa: CASSRPIRGETQYF; cdr3_nt: TGTGCCAGCTCAAGACCAATCCGGGGGGAGACCCAGTACTTC
v_call: TRBV5-1; d_call: TRBD1; j_call: TRBJ1-6; clone_size: -; cdr3_aa: CASSPGTGGFRVSPLHF; cdr3_nt: TGCGCCAGCAGCCCCGGGACAGGGGGCTTCCGAGTTTCACCCCTCCACTTT
v_call: TRBV15; d_call: -; j_call: TRBJ2-7; clone_size: -; cdr3_aa: CATSRDRGGEQYF; cdr3_nt: TGTGCCACCAGCAGAGATAGGGGGGGCGAGCAGTACTTC
v_call: TRBV18; d_call: -; j_call: TRBJ2-7; clone_size: -; cdr3_aa: CASSPRGPDSTYEQYF; cdr3_nt: TGTGCCAGCTCACCACGGGGACCGGATAGTACCTACGAGCAGTACTTC
v_call: TRBV2; d_call: -; j_call: TRBJ1-5; clone_size: -; cdr3_aa: CASSGEGVQPQHF; cdr3_nt: TGTGCCAGCAGTGGGGAAGGGGTTCAGCCCCAGCATTTT
v_call: TRBV18; d_call: -; j_call: TRBJ1-2; clone_size: -; cdr3_aa: CASSIQGPYGYTF; cdr3_nt: TGTGCCAGCTCGATCCAGGGGCCCTATGGCTACACCTTC
v_call: TRBV5-1; d_call: TRBD2; j_call: TRBJ2-3; clone_size: -; cdr3_aa: CASSLAGGRDGDTQYF; cdr3_nt: TGCGCCAGCAGCTTGGCCGGAGGGAGGGACGGAGATACGCAGTATTTT
v_call: TRBV3-1/TRBV3-2; d_call: -; j_call: TRBJ2-5; clone_size: -; cdr3_aa: CASSHWDQETQYF; cdr3_nt: TGTGCCAGCAGCCATTGGGACCAAGAGACCCAGTACTTC
v_call: TRBV7-9; d_call: TRBD2; j_call: TRBJ2-1; clone_size: -; cdr3_aa: CASSPRGLAGNEQFF; cdr3_nt: TGTGCCAGCAGCCCTAGGGGACTAGCGGGTAATGAGCAGTTCTTC
v_call: TRBV5-4; d_call: -; j_call: TRBJ2-1; clone_size: -; cdr3_aa: CASSLGLGRENEQFF; cdr3_nt: TGTGCCAGCAGCTTGGGGTTAGGCAGGGAGAATGAGCAGTTCTTC
v_call: TRBV4-3; d_call: -; j_call: TRBJ2-3; clone_size: few; cdr3_aa: CASSQDSRVNTQYF; cdr3_nt: TGCGCCAGCAGCCAAGATAGCAGGGTAAATACGCAGTATTTT
v_call: TRBV10-3; d_call: -; j_call: TRBJ1-5; clone_size: -; cdr3_aa: CASSPGRDYQPQHF; cdr3_nt: TGTGCCTCATCTCCCGGCAGGGATTATCAGCCCCAGCATTTT
v_call: TRBV28; d_call: -; j_call: TRBJ1-3; clone_size: -; cdr3_aa: CASTPPDRGNTIYF; cdr3_nt: TGTGCCAGCACCCCGCCCGACAGGGGAAACACCATATATTTT
v_call: TRBV4-3; d_call: -; j_call: TRBJ1-2; clone_size: -; cdr3_aa: CASSQDRANGYTF; cdr3_nt: TGCGCCAGCAGCCAAGATCGAGCTAACGGCTACACCTTC
v_call: TRBV5-1; d_call: TRBD1; j_call: TRBJ1-1; clone_size: -; cdr3_aa: CASSLRGGPNTEAFF; cdr3_nt: TGCGCCAGCAGCTTGCGAGGGGGCCCGAACACTGAAGCTTTCTTT
v_call: TRBV4-3; d_call: -; j_call: TRBJ2-1; clone_size: -; cdr3_aa: CASSRSSEPNKSQFF; cdr3_nt: TGCGCCAGCAGCCGCTCTAGTGAACCCAACAAGTCGCAGTTCTTC
v_call: TRBV2; d_call: -; j_call: TRBJ1-1; clone_size: once; cdr3_aa: CASILLLNTEAFF; cdr3_nt: TGTGCCAGCATCCTACTCCTAAACACTGAAGCTTTCTTT
v_call: TRBV19; d_call: TRBD2; j_call: TRBJ2-3; clone_size: -; cdr3_aa: CASSIGSGEDTQYF; cdr3_nt: TGTGCCAGTAGTATAGGTAGCGGGGAGGATACGCAGTATTTT
v_call: TRBV7-2; d_call: -; j_call: TRBJ1-2; clone_size: -; cdr3_aa: CASSLELAGRYGYTF; cdr3_nt: TGTGCCAGCAGCTTAGAACTTGCGGGGAGGTATGGCTACACCTTC
v_call: TRBV4-1; d_call: TRBD2; j_call: TRBJ2-1; clone_size: -; cdr3_aa: CASSPRVAGDNEQFF; cdr3_nt: TGCGCCAGCAGCCCCCGAGTAGCGGGGGACAATGAGCAGTTCTTC
v_call: TRBV28; d_call: -; j_call: TRBJ1-2; clone_size: once; cdr3_aa: CASSPTGRGQLYGYTF; cdr3_nt: TGTGCCAGCAGTCCAACCGGGCGGGGACAACTATATGGCTACACCTTC
v_call: TRBV28; d_call: TRBD1; j_call: TRBJ1-2; clone_size: -; cdr3_aa: CASSSMGQGAGGYTF; cdr3_nt: TGTGCCAGCAGTTCCATGGGACAGGGGGCGGGTGGCTACACCTTC
v_call: TRBV19; d_call: TRBD2; j_call: TRBJ2-1; clone_size: -; cdr3_aa: CASSIGRGGRGYRNEQFF; cdr3_nt: TGTGCCAGTAGTATCGGGCGGGGGGGCCGTGGGTATCGGAATGAGCAGTTCTTC
v_call: TRBV15; d_call: -; j_call: TRBJ2-2; clone_size: -; cdr3_aa: CATSSGRNTGELFF; cdr3_nt: TGTGCCACCAGCAGTGGGCGGAACACCGGGGAGCTGTTTTTT
v_call: TRBV27; d_call: -; j_call: TRBJ2-1; clone_size: -; cdr3_aa: CASSNHPGVNEQFF; cdr3_nt: TGTGCCAGCAGTAATCATCCAGGGGTCAATGAGCAGTTCTTC
v_call: TRBV30; d_call: -; j_call: TRBJ2-6; clone_size: -; cdr3_aa: CAWSVTGSFSGANVLTF; cdr3_nt: TGTGCCTGGAGTGTAACGGGGTCCTTCTCTGGGGCCAACGTCCTGACTTTC
v_call: TRBV5-1; d_call: -; j_call: TRBJ2-5; clone_size: -; cdr3_aa: CASRRLALTQETQYF; cdr3_nt: TGCGCCAGCAGGAGGTTGGCGCTGACCCAAGAGACCCAGTACTTC
v_call: TRBV4-1; d_call: -; j_call: TRBJ1-5; clone_size: -; cdr3_aa: CASSQDRGNQPQHF; cdr3_nt: TGCGCCAGCAGCCAAGACAGGGGCAATCAGCCCCAGCATTTT
v_call: TRBV28; d_call: -; j_call: TRBJ1-5; clone_size: -; cdr3_aa: CASSSPPAGARQPQHF; cdr3_nt: TGTGCCAGCAGTTCACCACCCGCAGGGGCGAGACAGCCCCAGCATTTT
v_call: TRBV6-5; d_call: -; j_call: TRBJ1-6; clone_size: -; cdr3_aa: CASRTVYNSPLHF; cdr3_nt: TGTGCCAGCCGGACGGTTTATAATTCACCCCTCCACTTT
v_call: TRBV27; d_call: TRBD1; j_call: TRBJ1-2; clone_size: -; cdr3_aa: CASSTGGNGYTF; cdr3_nt: TGTGCCAGCAGTACAGGGGGGAATGGCTACACCTTC